Sequencing of this T cell receptor beta chain was carried out in a study of shared clonotypes between healthy human individuals. Study background: Each donor had three CD4 naive, three CD4 memory, two CD8 naive and one CD8 memory plate. Study outcomes and limitations: Few donors limited the genetic and exposure-history diversity represented. Researchers found naive subsets generally carried larger estimated richness than memory subsets.

Per the germline V gene, CDR1 is MNHEY and CDR2 is SMNVEV (reference sequence). Trimming cost V 3 bases and J 3 bases; bases outside gene matches: 13. The CDR3 is 17 residues long. As concerns this clone: The target antigen is unknown.

Authors' methods: ImmunoSEQ junction-only sequences lacked quality scores, so their filtering differed. The protocol was immunoSEQ multiplex PCR, while the TCRdb copy is restricted to in-frame clones and leaves out a portion. The V and J calls and the clone size are those of that table, but D and trimming were determined from the DNA. This table has approximately 2,300,000 clones, around 92% appearing once. Material: naive CD4+ T cells from PBMCs. Sample subset: CD45RA+ positively selected. The receptor was isolated from a man in his late teens or twenties in good health. Some clones in this sample may be carry-over from other donors' samples. The chain recombines TRBV27 with TRBJ2-5; 7 nucleotides line up with TRBD2. The CDR3 loop is CASSFWSRGSGKETQYF. CDR3 sequence (DNA): TGTGCCAGCAGTTTTTGGAGTCGAGGGAGCGGGAAAGAGACCCAGTACTTC.